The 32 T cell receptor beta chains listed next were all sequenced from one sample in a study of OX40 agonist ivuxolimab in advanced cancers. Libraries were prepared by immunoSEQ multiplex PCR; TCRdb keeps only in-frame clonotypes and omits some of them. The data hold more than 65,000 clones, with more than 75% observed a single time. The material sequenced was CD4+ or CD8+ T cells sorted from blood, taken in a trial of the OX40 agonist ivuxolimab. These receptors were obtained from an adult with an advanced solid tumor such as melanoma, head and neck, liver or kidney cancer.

This CDR3 is CASSWDTHNEQFF. CDR3 coding DNA: TGTGCCAGCAGCTGGGACACACACAATGAGCAGTTCTTC. V usage is TRBV5-6 and J usage is TRBJ2-1, with D tentatively TRBD1 (6 bases). The germline V gene encodes CDR1 SGHDT and CDR2 YYEEEE. There are 13 residues in the CDR3. Trimming removed 3 bases from V and 5 bases from J, with 9 bases in between.

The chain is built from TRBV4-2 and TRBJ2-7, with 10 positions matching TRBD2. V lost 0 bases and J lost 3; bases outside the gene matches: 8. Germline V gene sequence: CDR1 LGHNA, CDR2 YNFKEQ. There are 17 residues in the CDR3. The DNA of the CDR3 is TGTGCCAGCAGCCAAGAAAATTCACTAGCGGGGATCTACGAGCAGTACTTC. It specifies CASSQENSLAGIYEQYF.

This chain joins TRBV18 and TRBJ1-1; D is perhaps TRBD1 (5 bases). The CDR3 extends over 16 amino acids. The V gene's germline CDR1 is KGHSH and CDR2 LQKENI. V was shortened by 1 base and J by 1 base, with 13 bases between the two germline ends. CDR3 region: CASSPLQAGGNTEAFF. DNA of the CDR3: TGTGCCAGCTCACCACTCCAAGCGGGGGGGAACACTGAAGCTTTCTTT.

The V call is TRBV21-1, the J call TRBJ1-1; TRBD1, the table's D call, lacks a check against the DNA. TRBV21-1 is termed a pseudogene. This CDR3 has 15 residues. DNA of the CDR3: TGTGCCAGCAGCGCCCCGGGACAGATCAACACTGAAGCTTTCTTT. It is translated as CASSAPGQINTEAFF.

The CDR3 protein is CASSIQAGVSTDTQYF. CDR3 nucleotide sequence: TGTGCCAGCAGCATACAAGCGGGAGTCAGCACAGATACGCAGTATTTT. The V gene is TRBV9, the J gene TRBJ2-3, with 8 bases fitting TRBD2. The CDR3 length is 16 residues. Trimming took 4 bases from V and 0 from J; bases not matched to a gene: 7. Germline V gene lookup returns CDR1 SGDLS and CDR2 YYNGEE.

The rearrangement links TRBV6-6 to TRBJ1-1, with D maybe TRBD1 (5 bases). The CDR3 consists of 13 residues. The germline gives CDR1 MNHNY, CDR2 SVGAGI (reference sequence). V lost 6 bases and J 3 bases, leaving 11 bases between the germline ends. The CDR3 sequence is CASSLRVDTEAFF. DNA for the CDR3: TGTGCCAGCAGCCTCAGGGTGGACACTGAAGCTTTCTTT.

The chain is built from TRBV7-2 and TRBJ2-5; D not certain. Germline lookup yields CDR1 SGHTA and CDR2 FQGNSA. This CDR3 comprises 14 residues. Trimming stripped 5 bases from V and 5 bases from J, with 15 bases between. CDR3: CASSHRSLGETQYF. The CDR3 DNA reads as TGTGCCAGCAGCCATCGGAGTCTAGGGGAGACCCAGTACTTC.

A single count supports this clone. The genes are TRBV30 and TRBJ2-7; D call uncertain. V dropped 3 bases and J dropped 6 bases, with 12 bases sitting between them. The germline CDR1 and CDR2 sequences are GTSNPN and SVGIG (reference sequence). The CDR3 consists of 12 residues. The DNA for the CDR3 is TGTGCCTGGAGAGACGGAAGACCCGAGCAGTACTTC. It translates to CAWRDGRPEQYF. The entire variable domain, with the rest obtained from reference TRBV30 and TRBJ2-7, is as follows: SQTIHQWPATLVQPVGSPLSLECTVEGTSNPNLYWYRQAAGRGLQLLFYSVGIGQISSEVPQNLSASRPQDRQFILSSKKLLLSDSGFYLCAWRDGRPEQYFGPGTRLTVT.

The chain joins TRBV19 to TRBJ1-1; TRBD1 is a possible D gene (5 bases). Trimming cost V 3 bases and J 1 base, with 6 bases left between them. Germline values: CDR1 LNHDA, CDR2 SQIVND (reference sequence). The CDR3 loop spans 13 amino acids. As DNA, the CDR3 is TGTGCCAGTAGTATTCAGGGGAACACTGAAGCTTTCTTT. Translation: CASSIQGNTEAFF.

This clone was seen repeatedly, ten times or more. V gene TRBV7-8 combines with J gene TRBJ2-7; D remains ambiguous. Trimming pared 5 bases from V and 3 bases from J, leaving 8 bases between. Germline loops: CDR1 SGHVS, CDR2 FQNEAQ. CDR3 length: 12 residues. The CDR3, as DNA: TGTGCCAGCAGCCGAAACAACTACGAGCAGTACTTC. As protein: CASSRNNYEQYF.

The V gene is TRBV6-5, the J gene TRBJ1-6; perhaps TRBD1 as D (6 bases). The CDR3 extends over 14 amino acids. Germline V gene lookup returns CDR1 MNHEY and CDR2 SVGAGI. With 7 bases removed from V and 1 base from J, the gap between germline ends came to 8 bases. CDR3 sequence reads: CASNQGSYNSPLHF. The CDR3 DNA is TGTGCCAGCAACCAGGGGTCCTATAATTCACCCCTCCACTTT.

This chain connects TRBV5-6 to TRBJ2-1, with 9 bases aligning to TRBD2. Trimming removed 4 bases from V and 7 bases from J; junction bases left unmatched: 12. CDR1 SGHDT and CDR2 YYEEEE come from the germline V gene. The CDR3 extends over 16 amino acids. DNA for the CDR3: TGTGCCAGCAGCCAATACGGGACTAGCTTGAAGAATGAGCAGTTCTTC. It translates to CASSQYGTSLKNEQFF.

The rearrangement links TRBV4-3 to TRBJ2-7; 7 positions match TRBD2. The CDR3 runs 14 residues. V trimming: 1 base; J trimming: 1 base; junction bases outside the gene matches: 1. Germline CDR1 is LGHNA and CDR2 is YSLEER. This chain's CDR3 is CASSQGLASYEQYF. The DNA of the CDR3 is TGCGCCAGCAGCCAAGGACTAGCTTCCTACGAGCAGTACTTC.

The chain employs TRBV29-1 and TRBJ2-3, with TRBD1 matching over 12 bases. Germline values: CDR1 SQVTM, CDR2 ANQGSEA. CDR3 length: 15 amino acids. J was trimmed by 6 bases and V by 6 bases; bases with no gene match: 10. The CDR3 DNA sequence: TGCAGCGTATCTGATTGGGGACAGGGGGCCGATACGCAGTATTTT. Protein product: CSVSDWGQGADTQYF.

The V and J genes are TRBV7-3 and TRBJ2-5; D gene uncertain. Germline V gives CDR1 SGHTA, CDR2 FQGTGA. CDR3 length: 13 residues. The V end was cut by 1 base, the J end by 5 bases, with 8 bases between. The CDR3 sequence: CASSLNPAETQYF. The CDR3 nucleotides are TGTGCCAGCAGCTTAAACCCAGCGGAGACCCAGTACTTC.

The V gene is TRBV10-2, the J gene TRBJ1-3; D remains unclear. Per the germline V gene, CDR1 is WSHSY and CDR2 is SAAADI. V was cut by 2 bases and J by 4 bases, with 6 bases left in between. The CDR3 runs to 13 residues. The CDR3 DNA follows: TGCGCCAGCAGTGAGATCAGGGGAAACACCATATATTTT. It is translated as CASSEIRGNTIYF.

CDR3 nucleotides: TGCGCCAGCAGCCGCTTAACAGGGGTCCAAGAGACCCAGTACTTC. It yields the protein CASSRLTGVQETQYF. This chain joins TRBV4-3 and TRBJ2-5, with 7 bases fitting TRBD1. V trimming: 4 bases; J trimming: 1 base; junction bases outside the gene matches: 6. Germline V gene sequence: CDR1 LGHNA, CDR2 YSLEER. This CDR3 has 15 amino acids.

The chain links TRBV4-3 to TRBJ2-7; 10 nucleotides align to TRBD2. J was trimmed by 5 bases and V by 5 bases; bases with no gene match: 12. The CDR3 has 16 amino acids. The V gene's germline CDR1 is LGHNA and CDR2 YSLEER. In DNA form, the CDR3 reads TGCGCCAGCAGCGAGGGGCTAGCGGGAGAAAGGAACGAGCAGTACTTC. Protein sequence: CASSEGLAGERNEQYF.

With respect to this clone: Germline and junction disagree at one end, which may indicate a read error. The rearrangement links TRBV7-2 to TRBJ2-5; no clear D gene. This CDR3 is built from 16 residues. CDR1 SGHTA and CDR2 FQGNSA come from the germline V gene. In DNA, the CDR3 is TGTGCCAGCAGCTTAGGGGCCAGCCTCCGCCAAGGGACCCAGTACTTC. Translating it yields CASSLGASLRQGTQYF.

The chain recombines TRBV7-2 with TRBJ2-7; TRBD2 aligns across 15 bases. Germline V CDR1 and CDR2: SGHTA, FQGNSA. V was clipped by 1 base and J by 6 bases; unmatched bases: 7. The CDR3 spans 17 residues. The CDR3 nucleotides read TGTGCCAGCAGCTTAGATGGGACTAGCGGGGGGAAGGGCGAGCAGTACTTC. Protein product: CASSLDGTSGGKGEQYF.

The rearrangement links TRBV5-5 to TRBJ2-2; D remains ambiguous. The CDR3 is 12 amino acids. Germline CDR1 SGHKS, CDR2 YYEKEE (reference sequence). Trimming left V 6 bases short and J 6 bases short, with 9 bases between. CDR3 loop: CASKITSGELFF. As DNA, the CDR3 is TGTGCCAGCAAAATAACCTCCGGGGAGCTGTTTTTT.

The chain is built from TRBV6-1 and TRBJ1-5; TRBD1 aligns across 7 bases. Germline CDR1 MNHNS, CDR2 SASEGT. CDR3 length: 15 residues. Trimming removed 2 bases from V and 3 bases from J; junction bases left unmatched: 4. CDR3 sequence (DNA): TGTGCCAGCAGTGAACAAGGGGGCTACAATCAGCCCCAGCATTTT. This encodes CASSEQGGYNQPQHF.

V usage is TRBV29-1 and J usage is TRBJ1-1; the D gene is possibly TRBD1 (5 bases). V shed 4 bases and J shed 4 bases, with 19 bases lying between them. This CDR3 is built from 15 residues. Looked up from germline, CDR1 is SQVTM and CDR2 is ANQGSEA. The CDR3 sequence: CSVGPGWGMGTEAFF. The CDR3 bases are TGCAGCGTTGGGCCGGGTTGGGGGATGGGCACTGAAGCTTTCTTT.

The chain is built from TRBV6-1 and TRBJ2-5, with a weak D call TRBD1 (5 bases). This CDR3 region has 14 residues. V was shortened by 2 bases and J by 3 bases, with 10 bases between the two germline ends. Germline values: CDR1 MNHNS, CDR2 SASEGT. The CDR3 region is CASSEYFREETQYF. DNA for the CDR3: TGTGCCAGCAGTGAATATTTCAGGGAAGAGACCCAGTACTTC.

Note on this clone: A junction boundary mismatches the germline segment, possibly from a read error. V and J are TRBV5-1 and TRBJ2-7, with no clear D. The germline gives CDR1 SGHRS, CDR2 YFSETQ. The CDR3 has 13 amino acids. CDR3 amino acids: CASSLELWNERYF. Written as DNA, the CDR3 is TGCGCCAGCAGCTTGGAGTTGTGGAACGAGCGGTACTTC.

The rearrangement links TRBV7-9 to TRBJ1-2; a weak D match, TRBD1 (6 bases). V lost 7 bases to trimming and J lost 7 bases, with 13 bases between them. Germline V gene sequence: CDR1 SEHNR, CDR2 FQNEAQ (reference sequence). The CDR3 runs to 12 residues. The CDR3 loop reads CASTPQGGGYTF. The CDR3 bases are TGTGCCAGCACCCCACAGGGCGGTGGCTACACCTTC.

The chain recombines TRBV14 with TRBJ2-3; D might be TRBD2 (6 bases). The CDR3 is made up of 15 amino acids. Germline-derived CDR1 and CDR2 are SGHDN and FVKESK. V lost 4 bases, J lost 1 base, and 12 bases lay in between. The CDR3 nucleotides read TGTGCCAGCAGCCTAAGGTCTAGCGGCACAGATACGCAGTATTTT. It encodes CASSLRSSGTDTQYF.

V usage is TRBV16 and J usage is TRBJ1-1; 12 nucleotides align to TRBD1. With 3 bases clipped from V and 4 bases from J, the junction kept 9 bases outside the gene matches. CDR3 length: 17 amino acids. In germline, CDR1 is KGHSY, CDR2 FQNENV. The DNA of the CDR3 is TGTGCCAGCAGCCAGGCGGGACAGGGGGCGGGAGCCACTGAAGCTTTCTTT. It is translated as CASSQAGQGAGATEAFF.

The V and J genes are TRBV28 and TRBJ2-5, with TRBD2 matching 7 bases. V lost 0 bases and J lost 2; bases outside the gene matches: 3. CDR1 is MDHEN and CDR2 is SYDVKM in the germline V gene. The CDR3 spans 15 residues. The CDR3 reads CASSLWGRGQETQYF. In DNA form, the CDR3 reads TGTGCCAGCAGTTTATGGGGGCGGGGGCAAGAGACCCAGTACTTC.

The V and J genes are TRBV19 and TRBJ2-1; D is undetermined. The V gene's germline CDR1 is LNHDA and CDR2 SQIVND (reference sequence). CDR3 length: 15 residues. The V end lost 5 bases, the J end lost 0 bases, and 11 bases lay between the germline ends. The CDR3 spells CASSFRLGSYNEQFF. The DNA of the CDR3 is TGTGCCAGTAGTTTCAGGTTGGGCTCCTACAATGAGCAGTTCTTC.

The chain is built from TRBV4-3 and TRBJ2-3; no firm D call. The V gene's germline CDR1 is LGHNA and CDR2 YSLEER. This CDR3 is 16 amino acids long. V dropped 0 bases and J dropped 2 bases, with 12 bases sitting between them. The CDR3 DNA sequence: TGCGCCAGCAGCCAAGACGTCGGCTCCTCCACAGATACGCAGTATTTT. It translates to CASSQDVGSSTDTQYF.

The CDR3 DNA reads TGTGCCAGCAGCCCCCCCGGGACAGGACGCTACGAGCAGTACTTC. Its translation: CASSPPGTGRYEQYF. This chain joins TRBV28 and TRBJ2-5; 8 bases fit TRBD1. The J call is in doubt because the DNA end fits TRBJ2-7 better. In germline, CDR1 is MDHEN, CDR2 SYDVKM. The CDR3 consists of 15 residues.